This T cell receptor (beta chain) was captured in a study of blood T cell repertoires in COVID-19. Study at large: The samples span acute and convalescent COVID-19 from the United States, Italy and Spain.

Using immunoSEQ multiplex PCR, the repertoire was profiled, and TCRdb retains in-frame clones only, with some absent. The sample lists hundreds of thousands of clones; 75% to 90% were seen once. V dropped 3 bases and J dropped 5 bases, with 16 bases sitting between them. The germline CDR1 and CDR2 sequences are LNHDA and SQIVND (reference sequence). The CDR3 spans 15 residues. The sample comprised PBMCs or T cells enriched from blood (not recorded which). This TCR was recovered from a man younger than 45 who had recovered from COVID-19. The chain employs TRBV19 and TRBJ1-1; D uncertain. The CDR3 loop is CASSIPTHGGTEAFF. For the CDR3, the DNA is TGTGCCAGTAGTATTCCGACTCACGGAGGGACTGAAGCTTTCTTT.